The clone carrying this TCR beta chain was seen only once. Primers: 60 Vbeta forward and 13 Jbeta reverse. Authors' data handling: The count from a later analysis was 79 million or so unique TCR beta chains, some 10 million of them shared. The data were produced by immunoSEQ multiplex PCR, yet TCRdb's version contains in-frame clones alone and is incomplete. D and trimming were read from the DNA, whereas the V and J calls and clone size are those reported in that table. Of 150,000 to 200,000 clones in the sample, 65% to 85% were seen once. The CDR3 extends over 14 amino acids. Germline values: CDR1 SGDLS, CDR2 YYNGEE. V was clipped by 3 bases and J by 6 bases; unmatched bases: 1. The data belong to a study of cytomegalovirus exposure and HLA in healthy donors. Healthy bone marrow donors made up the donor group.

The chain uses TRBV9 and TRBJ2-4; 12 bases align to TRBD2. The clonotype comes from a male donor in good health and CMV-seropositive. The sequencing input was PBMCs. The CDR3 nucleotides read TGTGCCAGCAGCGGACTAGCGGGAGCAAACATTCAGTACTTC. This sequence encodes CASSGLAGANIQYF.